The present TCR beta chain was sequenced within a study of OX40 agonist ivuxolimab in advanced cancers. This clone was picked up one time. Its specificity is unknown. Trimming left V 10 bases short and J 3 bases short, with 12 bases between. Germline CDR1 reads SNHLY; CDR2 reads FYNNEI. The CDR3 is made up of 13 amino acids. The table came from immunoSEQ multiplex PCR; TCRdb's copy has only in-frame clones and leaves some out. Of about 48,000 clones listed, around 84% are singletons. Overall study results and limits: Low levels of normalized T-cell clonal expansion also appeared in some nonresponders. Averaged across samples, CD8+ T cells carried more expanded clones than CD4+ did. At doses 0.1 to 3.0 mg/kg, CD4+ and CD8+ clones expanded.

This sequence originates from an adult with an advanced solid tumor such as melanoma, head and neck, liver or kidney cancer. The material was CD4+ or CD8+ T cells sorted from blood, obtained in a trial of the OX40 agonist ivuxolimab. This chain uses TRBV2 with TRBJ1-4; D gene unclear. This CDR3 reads CATAQLPNEKLFF. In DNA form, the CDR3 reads TGTGCCACCGCACAGTTACCTAATGAAAAACTGTTTTTT.